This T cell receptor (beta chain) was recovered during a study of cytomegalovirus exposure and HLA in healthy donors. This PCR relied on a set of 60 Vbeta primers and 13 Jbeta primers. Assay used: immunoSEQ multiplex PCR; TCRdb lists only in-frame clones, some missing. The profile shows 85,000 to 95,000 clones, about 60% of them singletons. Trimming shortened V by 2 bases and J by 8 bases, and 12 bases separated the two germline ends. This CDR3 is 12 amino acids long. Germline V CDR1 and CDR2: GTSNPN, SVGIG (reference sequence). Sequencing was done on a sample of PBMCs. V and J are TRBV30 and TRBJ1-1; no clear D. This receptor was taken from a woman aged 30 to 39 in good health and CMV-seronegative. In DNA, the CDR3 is TGTGCCTGGAGTTACGCAGCGGGGGAAGCTTTCTTT. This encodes CAWSYAAGEAFF.